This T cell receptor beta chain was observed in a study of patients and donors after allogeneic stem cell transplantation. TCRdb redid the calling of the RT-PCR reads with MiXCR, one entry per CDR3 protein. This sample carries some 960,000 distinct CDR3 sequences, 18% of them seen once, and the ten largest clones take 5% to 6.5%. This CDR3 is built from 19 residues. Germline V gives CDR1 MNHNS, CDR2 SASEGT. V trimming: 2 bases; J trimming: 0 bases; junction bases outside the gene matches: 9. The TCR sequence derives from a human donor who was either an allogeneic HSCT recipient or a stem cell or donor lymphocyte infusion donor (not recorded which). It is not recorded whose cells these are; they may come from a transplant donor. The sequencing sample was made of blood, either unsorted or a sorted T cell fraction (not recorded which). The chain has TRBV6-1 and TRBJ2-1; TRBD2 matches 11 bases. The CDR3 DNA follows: TGTGCCAGCAGTGAACGGCTAGCGGGAGGCTCTAGCTCCTACAATGAGCAGTTCTTC. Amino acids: CASSERLAGGSSSYNEQFF.